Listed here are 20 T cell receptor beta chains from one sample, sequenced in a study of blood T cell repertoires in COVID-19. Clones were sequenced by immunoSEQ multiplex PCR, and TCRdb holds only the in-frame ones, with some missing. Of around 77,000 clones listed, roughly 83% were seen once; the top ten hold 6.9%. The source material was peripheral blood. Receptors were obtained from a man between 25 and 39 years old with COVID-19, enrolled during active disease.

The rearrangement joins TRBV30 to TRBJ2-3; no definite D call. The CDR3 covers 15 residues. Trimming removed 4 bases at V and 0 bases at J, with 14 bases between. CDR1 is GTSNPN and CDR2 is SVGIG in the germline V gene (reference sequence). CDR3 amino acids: CAWTTDLTSTDTQYF. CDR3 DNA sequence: TGTGCCTGGACGACTGACCTGACTAGCACAGATACGCAGTATTTT.

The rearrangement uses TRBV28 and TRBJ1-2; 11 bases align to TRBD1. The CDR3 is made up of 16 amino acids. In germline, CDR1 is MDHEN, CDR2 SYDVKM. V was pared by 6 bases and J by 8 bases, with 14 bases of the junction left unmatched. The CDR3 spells CASRALGTGGGEGYTF. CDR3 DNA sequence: TGTGCCAGCAGGGCACTTGGGACAGGGGGAGGTGAGGGCTACACCTTC.

The CDR3 loop reads CATLRDRETQPQHF. DNA of the CDR3: TGTGCCACCCTCCGGGACAGGGAAACCCAGCCCCAGCATTTT. This chain links TRBV28 with TRBJ1-5; 9 bases line up with TRBD1. The CDR3 has 14 residues. J gave up 7 bases and V 10 bases, and 11 bases lay outside the gene matches. Germline values: CDR1 MDHEN, CDR2 SYDVKM. The full variable domain, its missing parts supplied by reference TRBV28 and TRBJ1-5, is DVKVTQSSRYLVKRTGEKVFLECVQDMDHENMFWYRQDPGLGLRLIYFSYDVKMKEKGDIPEGYSVSREKKERFSLILESASTNQTSMYLCATLRDRETQPQHFGDGTRLSIL.

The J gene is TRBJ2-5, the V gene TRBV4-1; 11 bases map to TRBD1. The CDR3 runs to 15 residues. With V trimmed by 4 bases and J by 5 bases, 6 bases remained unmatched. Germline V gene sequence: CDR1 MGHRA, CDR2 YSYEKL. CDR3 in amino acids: CASSRGQGAAETQYF. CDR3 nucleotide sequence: TGCGCCAGCAGCCGAGGACAGGGGGCTGCGGAGACCCAGTACTTC.

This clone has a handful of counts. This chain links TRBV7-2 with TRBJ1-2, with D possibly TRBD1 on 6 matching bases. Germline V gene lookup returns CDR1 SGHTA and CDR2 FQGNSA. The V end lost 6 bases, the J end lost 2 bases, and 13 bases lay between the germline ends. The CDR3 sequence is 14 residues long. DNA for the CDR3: TGTGCCAGCAGAGGGGGGGGCAGGAACTATGGCTACACCTTC. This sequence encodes CASRGGGRNYGYTF.

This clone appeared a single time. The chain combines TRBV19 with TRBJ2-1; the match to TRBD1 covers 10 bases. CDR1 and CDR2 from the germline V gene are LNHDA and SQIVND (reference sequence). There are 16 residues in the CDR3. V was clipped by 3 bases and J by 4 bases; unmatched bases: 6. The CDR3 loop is CASSMTGGLPYNEQFF. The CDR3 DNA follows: TGTGCCAGTAGTATGACAGGGGGCCTACCTTACAATGAGCAGTTCTTC.

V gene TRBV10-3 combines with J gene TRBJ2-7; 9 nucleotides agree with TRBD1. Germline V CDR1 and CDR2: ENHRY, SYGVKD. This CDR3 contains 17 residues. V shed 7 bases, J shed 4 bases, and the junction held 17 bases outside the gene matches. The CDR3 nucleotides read TGTGCCATCAATGGAGCCAATTCGGGACAGGGTCGTTACGAGCAGTACTTC. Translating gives CAINGANSGQGRYEQYF.

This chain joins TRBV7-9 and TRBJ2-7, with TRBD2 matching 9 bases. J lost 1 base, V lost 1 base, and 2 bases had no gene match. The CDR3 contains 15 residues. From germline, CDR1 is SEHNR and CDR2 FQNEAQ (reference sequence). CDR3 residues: CASSLEGLASYEQYF. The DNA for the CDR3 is TGTGCCAGCAGCTTAGAGGGACTAGCATCCTACGAGCAGTACTTC.

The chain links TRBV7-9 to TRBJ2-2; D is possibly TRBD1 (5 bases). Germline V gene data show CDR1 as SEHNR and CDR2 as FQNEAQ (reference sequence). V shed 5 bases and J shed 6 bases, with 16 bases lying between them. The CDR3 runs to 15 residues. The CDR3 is CASSTRTGRAGELFF. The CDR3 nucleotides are TGTGCCAGCAGCACGCGGACGGGCAGGGCCGGGGAGCTGTTTTTT.

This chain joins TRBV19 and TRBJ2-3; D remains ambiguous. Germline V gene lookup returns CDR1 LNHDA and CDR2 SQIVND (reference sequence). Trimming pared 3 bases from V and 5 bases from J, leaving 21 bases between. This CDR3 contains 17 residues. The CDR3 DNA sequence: TGTGCCAGTAGTATTGGAGTCGGCGGCTTGAGCCGAGATACGCAGTATTTT. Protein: CASSIGVGGLSRDTQYF.

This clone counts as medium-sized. The CDR3 loop is CASSVGESNEQFF. The CDR3 DNA reads TGTGCCAGCAGTGTTGGAGAGAGCAATGAGCAGTTCTTC. This chain links TRBV6-4 with TRBJ2-1; D not resolved. From germline, CDR1 is MRHNA and CDR2 SNTAGT. The V end was cut by 4 bases, the J end by 6 bases, with 10 bases between. The CDR3 runs to 13 residues.

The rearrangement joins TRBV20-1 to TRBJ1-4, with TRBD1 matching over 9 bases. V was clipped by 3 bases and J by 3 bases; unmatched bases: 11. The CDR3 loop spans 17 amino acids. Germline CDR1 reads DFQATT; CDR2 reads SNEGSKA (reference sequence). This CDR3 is CSASRGTGIGSNEKLFF. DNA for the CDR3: TGCAGTGCTAGTAGGGGGACAGGGATCGGGTCTAATGAAAAACTGTTTTTT.

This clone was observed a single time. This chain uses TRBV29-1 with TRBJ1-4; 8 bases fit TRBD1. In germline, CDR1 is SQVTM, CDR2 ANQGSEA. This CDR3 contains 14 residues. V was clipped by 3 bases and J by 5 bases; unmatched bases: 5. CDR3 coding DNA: TGCAGCGTTGAGTGGCAGGGGGCGAATGAAAAACTGTTTTTT. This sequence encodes CSVEWQGANEKLFF.

The CDR3 DNA is TGTGCCAGCAGTTCACCAGGGGGCTGGAGCACTGAAGCTTTCTTT. Its protein product is CASSSPGGWSTEAFF. The V and J genes are TRBV28 and TRBJ1-1; 8 bases fit TRBD1. The CDR3 sequence is 15 residues long. J gave up 4 bases and V 4 bases, and 8 bases lay outside the gene matches. Germline V gene sequence: CDR1 MDHEN, CDR2 SYDVKM.

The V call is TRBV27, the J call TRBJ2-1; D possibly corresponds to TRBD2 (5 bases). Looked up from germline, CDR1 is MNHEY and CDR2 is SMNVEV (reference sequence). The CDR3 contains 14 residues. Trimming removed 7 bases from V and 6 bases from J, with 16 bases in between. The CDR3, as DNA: TGTGCCAGCAAAAACCAGATAGCGCGCAATGAGCAGTTCTTC. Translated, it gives CASKNQIARNEQFF.

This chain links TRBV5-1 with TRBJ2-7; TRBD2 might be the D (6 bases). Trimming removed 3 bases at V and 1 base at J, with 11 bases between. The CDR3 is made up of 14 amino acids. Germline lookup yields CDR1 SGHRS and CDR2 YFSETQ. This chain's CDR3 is CASSWGSGSYEQYF. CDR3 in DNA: TGCGCCAGCAGCTGGGGTAGCGGATCCTACGAGCAGTACTTC.

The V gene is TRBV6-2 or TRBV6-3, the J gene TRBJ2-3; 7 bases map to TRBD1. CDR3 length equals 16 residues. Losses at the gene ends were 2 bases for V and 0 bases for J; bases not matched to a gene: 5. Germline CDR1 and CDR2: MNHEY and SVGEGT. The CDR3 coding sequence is TGTGCCAGCAGTTACGGTCCGGGACAGAGCACAGATACGCAGTATTTT. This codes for CASSYGPGQSTDTQYF.

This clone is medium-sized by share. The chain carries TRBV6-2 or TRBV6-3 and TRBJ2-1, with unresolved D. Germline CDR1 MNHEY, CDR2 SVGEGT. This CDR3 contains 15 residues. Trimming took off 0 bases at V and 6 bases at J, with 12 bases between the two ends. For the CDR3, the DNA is TGTGCCAGCAGTTACTCTCTAGTTCCGGGCAATGAGCAGTTCTTC. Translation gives CASSYSLVPGNEQFF.

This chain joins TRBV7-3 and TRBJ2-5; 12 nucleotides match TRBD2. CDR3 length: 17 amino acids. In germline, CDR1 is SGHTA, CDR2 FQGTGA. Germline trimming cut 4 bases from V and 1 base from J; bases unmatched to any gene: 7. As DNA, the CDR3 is TGTGCCAGCAGCTCGTCACTAGCGGGGGGATCCCAAGAGACCCAGTACTTC. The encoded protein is CASSSSLAGGSQETQYF.

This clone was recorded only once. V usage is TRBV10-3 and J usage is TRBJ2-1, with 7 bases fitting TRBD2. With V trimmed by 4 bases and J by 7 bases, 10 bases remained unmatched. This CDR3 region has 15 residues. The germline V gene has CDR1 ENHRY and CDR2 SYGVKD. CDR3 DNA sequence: TGTGCCATCAGTGTAAGCGGGACGGGAGAAAATGAGCAGTTCTTC. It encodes CAISVSGTGENEQFF.